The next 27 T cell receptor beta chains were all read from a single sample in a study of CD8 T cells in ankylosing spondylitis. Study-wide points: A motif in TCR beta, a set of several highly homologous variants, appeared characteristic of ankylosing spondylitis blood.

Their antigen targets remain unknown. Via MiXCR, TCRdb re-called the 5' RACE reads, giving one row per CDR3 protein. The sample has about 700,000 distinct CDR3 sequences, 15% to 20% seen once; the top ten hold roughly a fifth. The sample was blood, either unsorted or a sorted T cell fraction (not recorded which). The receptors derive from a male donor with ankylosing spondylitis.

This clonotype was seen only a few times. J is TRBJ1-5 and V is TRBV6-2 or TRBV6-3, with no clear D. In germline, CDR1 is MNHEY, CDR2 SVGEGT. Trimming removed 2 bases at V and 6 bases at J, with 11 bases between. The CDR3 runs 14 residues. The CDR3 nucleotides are TGTGCCAGCAGTTACACACAGAGTAGTCAGCCCCAGCATTTT. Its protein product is CASSYTQSSQPQHF.

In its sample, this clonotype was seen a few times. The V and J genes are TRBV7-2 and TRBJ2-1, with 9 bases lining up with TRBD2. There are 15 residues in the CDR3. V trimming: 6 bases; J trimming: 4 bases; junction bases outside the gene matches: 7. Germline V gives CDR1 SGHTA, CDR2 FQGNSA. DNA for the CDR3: TGTGCCAGCAGGGGAGCGGGAGGAGGTTACAATGAGCAGTTCTTC. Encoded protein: CASRGAGGGYNEQFF.

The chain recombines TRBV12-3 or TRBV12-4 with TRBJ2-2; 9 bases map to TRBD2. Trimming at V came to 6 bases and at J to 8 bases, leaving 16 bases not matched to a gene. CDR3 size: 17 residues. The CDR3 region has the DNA TGTGCCAGCAGCGACCCCGGACTAGCGCATAATGGGGGGGAGCTGTTTTTT. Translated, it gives CASSDPGLAHNGGELFF.

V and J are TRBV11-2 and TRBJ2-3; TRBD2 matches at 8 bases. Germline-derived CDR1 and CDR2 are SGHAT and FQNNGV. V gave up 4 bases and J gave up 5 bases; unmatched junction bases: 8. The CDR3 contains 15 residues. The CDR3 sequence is CASSSERLARDTQYF. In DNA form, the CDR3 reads TGTGCCAGCAGCTCAGAGAGACTAGCGAGAGATACGCAGTATTTT.

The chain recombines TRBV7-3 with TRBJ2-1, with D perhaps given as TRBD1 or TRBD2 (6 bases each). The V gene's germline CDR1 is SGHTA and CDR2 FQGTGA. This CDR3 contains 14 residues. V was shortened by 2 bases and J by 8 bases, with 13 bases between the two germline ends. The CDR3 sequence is CASSLGGPGDEQFF. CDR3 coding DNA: TGTGCCAGCAGCTTAGGGGGCCCGGGGGATGAGCAGTTCTTC.

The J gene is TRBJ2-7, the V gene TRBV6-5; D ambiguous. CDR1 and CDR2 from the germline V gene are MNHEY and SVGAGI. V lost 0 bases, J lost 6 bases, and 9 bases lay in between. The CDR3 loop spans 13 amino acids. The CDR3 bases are TGTGCCAGCAGTTACTCCGGGTTCACCGAGCAGTACTTC. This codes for CASSYSGFTEQYF.

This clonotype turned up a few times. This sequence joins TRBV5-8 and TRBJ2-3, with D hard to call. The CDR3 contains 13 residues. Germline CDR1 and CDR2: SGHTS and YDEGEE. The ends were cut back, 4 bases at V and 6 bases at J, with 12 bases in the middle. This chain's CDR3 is CASSPVYGDTQYF. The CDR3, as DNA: TGTGCCAGCAGCCCGGTCTACGGGGATACGCAGTATTTT.

CDR3 bases: TGTGCCAGCAGGGGCCGAGTCTACGAGCAGTACTTC. This encodes CASRGRVYEQYF. This chain joins TRBV25-1 and TRBJ2-7; D unresolved. CDR3 size: 12 residues. Germline V lookup: CDR1 MGHDK, CDR2 SYGVNS. The V gene lost 6 bases and the J gene lost 3 bases, with 9 bases spanning the gap.

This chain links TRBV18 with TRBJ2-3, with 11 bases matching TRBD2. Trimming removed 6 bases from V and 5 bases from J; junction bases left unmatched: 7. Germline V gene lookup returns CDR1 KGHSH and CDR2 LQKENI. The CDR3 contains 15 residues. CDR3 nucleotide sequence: TGTGCCAGCTCCCCTAGCGGGGGGAAGCGAGATACGCAGTATTTT. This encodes CASSPSGGKRDTQYF.

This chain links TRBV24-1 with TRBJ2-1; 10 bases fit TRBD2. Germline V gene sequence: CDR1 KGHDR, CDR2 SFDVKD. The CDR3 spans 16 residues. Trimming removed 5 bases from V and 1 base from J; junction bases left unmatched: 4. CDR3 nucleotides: TGTGCCACCAGTGCACAGACTAGCGGGTCCTACAATGAGCAGTTCTTC. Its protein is CATSAQTSGSYNEQFF.

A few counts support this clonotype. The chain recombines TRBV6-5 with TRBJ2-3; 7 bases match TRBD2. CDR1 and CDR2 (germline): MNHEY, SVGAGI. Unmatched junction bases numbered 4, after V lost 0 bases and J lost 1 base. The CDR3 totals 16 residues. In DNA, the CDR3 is TGTGCCAGCAGTTACTCTGGCAGCGGGGGCACAGATACGCAGTATTTT. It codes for CASSYSGSGGTDTQYF.

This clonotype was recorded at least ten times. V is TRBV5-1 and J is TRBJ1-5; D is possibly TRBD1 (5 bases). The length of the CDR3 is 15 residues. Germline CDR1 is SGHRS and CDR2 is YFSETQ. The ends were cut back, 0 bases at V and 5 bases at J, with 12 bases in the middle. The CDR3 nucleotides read TGCGCCAGCAGCTTGGCCGGAGGGGATTATCAGCCCCAGCATTTT. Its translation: CASSLAGGDYQPQHF.

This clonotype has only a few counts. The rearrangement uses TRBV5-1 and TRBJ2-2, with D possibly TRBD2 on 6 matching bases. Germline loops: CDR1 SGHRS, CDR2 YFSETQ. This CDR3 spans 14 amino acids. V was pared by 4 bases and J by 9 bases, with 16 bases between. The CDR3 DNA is TGCGCCAGCAGCCCAGACTCCGGGAGTAGGGAGCTGTTTTTT. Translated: CASSPDSGSRELFF. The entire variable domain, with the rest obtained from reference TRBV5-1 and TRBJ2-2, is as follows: KAGVTQTPRYLIKTRGQQVTLSCSPISGHRSVSWYQQTPGQGLQFLFEYFSETQRNKGNFPGRFSGRQFSNSRSEMNVSTLELGDSALYLCASSPDSGSRELFFGEGSRLTVL.

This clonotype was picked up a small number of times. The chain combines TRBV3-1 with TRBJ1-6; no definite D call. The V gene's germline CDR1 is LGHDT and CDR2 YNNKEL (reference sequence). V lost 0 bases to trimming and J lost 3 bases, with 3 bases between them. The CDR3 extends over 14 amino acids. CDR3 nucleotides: TGTGCCAGCAGCCAAGACGACTATAATTCACCCCTCCACTTT. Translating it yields CASSQDDYNSPLHF.

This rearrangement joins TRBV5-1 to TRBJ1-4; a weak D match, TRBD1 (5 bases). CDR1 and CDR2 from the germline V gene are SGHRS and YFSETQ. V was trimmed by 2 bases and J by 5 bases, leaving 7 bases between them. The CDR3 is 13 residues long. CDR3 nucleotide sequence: TGCGCCAGCAGCTTTCAGGGAAATGAAAAACTGTTTTTT. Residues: CASSFQGNEKLFF. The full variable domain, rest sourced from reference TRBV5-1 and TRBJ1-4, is KAGVTQTPRYLIKTRGQQVTLSCSPISGHRSVSWYQQTPGQGLQFLFEYFSETQRNKGNFPGRFSGRQFSNSRSEMNVSTLELGDSALYLCASSFQGNEKLFFGSGTQLSVL.

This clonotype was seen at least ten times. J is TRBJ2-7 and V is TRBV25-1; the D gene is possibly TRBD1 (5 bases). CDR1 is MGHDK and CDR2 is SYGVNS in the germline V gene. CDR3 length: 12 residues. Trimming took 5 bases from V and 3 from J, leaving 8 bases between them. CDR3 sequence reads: CASSPGNYEQYF. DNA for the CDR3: TGTGCCAGCAGTCCAGGGAACTACGAGCAGTACTTC.

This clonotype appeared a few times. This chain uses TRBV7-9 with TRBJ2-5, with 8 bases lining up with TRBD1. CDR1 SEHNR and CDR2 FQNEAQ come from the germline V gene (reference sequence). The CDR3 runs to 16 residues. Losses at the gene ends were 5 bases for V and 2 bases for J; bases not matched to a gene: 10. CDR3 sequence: CASSPRTGIKQETQYF. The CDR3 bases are TGTGCCAGCAGCCCCAGGACAGGGATCAAACAAGAGACCCAGTACTTC.

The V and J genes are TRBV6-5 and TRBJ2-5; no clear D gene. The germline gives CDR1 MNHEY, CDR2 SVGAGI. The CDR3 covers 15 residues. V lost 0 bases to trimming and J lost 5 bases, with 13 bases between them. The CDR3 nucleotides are TGTGCCAGCAGTTACTCGAGAGACGGTCGGGAGACCCAGTACTTC. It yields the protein CASSYSRDGRETQYF.

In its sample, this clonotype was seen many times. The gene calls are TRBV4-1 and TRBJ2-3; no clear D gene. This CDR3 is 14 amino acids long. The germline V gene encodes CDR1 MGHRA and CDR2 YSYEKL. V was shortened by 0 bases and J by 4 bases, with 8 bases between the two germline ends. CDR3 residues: CASSQEAFADTQYF. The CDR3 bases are TGCGCCAGCAGCCAAGAAGCGTTTGCAGATACGCAGTATTTT.

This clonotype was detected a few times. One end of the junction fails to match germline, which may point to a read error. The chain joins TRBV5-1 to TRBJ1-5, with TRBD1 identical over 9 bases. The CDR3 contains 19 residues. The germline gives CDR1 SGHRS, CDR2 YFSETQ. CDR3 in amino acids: CASCFPDRGWLRGNQPQHF. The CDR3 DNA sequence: TGCGCCAGCTGCTTCCCGGACAGGGGATGGCTTAGGGGCAATCAGCCCCAGCATTTT.

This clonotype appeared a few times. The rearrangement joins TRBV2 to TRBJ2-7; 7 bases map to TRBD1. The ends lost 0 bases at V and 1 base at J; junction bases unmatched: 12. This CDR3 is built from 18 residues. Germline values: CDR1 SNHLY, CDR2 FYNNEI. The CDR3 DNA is TGTGCCAGCAGTGAAGCCGGAAGACAGGGAACGGTATCCTACGAGCAGTACTTC. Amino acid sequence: CASSEAGRQGTVSYEQYF.

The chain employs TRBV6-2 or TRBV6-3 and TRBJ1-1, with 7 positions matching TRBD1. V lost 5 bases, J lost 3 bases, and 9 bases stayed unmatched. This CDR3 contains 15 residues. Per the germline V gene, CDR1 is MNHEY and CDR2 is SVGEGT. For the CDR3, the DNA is TGTGCCAGCAGTCGCCTCGGGACAGATCACACTGAAGCTTTCTTT. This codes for CASSRLGTDHTEAFF.

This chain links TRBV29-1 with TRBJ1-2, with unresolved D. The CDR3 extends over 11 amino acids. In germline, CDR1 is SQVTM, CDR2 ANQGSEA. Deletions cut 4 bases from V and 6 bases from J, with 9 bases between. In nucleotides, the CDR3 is TGCAGCGTTGTATCAGAAGATGGCTACACCTTC. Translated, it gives CSVVSEDGYTF.

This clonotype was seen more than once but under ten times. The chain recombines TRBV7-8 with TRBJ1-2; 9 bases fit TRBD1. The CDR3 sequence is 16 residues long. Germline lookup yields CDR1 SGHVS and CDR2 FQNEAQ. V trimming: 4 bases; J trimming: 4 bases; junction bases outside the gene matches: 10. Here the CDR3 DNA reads TGTGCCAGCAGCTATCGTCCGGGACAGGGAAGCTATGGCTACACCTTC. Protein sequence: CASSYRPGQGSYGYTF.

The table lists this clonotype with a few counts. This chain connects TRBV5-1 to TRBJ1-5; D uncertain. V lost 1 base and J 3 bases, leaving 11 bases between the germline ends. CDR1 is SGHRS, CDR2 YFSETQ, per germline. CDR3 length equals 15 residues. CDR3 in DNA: TGCGCCAGCAGCTTGACTGGGCAGGACAATCAGCCCCAGCATTTT. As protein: CASSLTGQDNQPQHF.

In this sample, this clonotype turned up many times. CDR3 in DNA: TGTGCCAGCAGTTTGTCAGGGGATCCCCAGCCCCAGCATTTT. Amino acids: CASSLSGDPQPQHF. The V and J genes are TRBV12-3 or TRBV12-4 and TRBJ1-5, with D possibly matching TRBD1 (6 bases). CDR3 length equals 14 residues. Trimming cost V 3 bases and J 7 bases, with 13 bases left between them.

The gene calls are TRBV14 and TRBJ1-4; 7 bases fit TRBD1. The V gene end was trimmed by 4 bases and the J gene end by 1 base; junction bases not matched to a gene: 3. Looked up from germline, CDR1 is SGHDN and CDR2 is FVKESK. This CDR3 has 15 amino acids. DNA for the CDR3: TGTGCCAGCAGCCGTACAGGGGAAACTAATGAAAAACTGTTTTTT. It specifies CASSRTGETNEKLFF.